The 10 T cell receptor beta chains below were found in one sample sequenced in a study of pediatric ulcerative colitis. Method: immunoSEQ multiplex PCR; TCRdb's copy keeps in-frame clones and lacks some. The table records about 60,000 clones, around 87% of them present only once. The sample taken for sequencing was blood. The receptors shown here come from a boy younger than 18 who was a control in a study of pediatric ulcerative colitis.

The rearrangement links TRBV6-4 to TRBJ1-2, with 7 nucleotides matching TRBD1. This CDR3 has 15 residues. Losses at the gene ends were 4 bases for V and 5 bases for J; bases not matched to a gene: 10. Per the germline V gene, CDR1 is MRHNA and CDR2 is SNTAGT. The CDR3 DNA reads TGTGCCAGCAGTGCCGAGGAGGGGGCAGGATATGGCTACACCTTC. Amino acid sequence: CASSAEEGAGYGYTF.

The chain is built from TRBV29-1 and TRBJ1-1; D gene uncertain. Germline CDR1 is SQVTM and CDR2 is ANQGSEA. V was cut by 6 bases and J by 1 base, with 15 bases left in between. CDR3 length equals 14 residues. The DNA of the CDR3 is TGCAGCGTCGACTCGGGAGGATCGAACACTGAAGCTTTCTTT. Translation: CSVDSGGSNTEAFF.

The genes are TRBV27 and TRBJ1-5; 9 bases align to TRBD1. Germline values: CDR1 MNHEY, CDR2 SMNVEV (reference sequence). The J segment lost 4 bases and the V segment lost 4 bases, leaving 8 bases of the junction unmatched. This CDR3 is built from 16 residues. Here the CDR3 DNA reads TGTGCCAGCAGTTCCCTAAGGACAGGGGAGAATCAGCCCCAGCATTTT. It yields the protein CASSSLRTGENQPQHF.

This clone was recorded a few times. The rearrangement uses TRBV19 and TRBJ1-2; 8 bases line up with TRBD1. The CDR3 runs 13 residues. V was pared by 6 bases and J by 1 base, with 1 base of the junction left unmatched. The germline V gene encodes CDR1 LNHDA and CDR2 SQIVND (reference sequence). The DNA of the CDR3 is TGTGCCAGTAGGGGACAGGTTAACTATGGCTACACCTTC. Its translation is CASRGQVNYGYTF.

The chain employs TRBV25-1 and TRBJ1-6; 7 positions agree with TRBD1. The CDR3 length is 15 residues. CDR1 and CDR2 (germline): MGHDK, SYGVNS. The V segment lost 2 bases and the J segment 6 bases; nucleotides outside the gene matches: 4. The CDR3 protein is CASSERPGGNSPLHF. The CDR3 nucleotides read TGTGCCAGCAGTGAACGTCCAGGGGGTAATTCACCCCTCCACTTT.

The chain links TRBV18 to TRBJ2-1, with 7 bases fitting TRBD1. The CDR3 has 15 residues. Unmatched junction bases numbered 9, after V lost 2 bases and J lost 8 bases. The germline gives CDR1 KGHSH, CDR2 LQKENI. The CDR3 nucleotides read TGTGCCAGCTCACCAGGTACAGGGGAATTTCATGAGCAGTTCTTC. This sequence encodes CASSPGTGEFHEQFF.

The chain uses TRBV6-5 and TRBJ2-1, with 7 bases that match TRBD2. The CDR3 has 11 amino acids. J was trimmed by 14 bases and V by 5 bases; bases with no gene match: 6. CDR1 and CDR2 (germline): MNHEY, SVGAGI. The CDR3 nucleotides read TGTGCCAGCAGTAGCGGGACTAAGAAGTTCTTC. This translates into CASSSGTKKFF.

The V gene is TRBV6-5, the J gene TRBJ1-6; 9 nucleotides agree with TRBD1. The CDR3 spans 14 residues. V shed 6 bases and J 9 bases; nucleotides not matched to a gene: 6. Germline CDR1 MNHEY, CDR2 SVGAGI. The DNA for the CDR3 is TGTGCCAGCAGGATACGGACAGGGGCTTCACCCCTCCACTTT. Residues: CASRIRTGASPLHF.

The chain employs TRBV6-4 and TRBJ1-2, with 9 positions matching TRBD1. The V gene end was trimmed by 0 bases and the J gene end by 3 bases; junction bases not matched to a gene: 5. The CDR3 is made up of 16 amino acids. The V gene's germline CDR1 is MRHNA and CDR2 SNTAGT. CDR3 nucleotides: TGTGCCAGCAGTGACTCGGCGGACAGGGGTTACTATGGCTACACCTTC. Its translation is CASSDSADRGYYGYTF.

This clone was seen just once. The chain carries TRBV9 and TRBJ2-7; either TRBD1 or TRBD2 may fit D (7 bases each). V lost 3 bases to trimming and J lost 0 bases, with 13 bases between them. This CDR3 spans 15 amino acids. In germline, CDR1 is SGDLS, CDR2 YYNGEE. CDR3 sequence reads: CASSGGGGSSYEQYF. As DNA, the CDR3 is TGTGCCAGCAGCGGAGGGGGCGGGAGCTCCTACGAGCAGTACTTC.